This entry features one T cell receptor (beta chain) sequence. The antigen is undetermined. This specimen belongs to a study of T cell responses to AZD1222 COVID-19 vaccine. Study results and caveats: Scientists sampled the repertoires only once the peak T cell response had passed. Donors were mostly white British, more females; clonal diversity possibly underestimated.

Germline V gives CDR1 SGHNT, CDR2 YENEEA. The CDR3 has 14 residues. V lost 5 bases, J lost 3 bases, and 6 bases stayed unmatched. Generated by immunoSEQ multiplex PCR, the TCRdb table keeps only in-frame clones and is missing some. The profile shows 80,000 to 95,000 clones, 90% of them singletons. Sequenced here: peripheral blood, sampled 28 days after the second AZD1222 dose. The chain joins TRBV11-3 to TRBJ2-7; 8 positions match TRBD2. The clonotype was recovered from an adult who received the AZD1222 COVID-19 vaccine. The CDR3 here is CASSEAGTSYEQYF. For the CDR3, the DNA is TGTGCCAGCAGCGAGGCCGGGACTAGCTACGAGCAGTACTTC. The variable domain in full, completed from reference TRBV11-3 and TRBJ2-7, reads EAGVVQSPRYKIIEKKQPVAFWCNPISGHNTLYWYLQNLGQGPELLIRYENEEAVDDSQLPKDRFSAERLKGVDSTLKIQPAELGDSAVYLCASSEAGTSYEQYFGPGTRLTVT.